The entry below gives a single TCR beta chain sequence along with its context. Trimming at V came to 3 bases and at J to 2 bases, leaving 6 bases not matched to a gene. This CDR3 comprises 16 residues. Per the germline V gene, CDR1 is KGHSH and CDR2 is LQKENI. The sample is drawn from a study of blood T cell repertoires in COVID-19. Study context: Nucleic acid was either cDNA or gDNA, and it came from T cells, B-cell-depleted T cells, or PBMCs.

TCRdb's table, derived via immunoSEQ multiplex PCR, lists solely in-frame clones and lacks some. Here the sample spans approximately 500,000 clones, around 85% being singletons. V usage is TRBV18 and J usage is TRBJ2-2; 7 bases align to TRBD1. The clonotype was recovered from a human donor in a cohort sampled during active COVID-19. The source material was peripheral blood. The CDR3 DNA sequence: TGTGCCAGCTCACCTACAGGGGCGCCTAACACCGGGGAGCTGTTTTTT. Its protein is CASSPTGAPNTGELFF.